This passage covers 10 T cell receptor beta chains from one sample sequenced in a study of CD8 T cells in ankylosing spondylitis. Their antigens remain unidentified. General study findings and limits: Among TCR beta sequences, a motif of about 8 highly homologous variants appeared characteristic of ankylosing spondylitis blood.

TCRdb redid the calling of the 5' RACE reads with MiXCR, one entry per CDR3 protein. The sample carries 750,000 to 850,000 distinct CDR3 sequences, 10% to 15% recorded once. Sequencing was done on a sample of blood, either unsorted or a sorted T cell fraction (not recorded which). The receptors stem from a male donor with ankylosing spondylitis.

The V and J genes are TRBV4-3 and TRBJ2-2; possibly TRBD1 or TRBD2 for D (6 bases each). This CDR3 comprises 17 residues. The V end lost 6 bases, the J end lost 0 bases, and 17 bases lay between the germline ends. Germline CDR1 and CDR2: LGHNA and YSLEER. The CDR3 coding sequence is TGCGCCAGCAGAAGGGGGGCGGGCCCGACGAACACCGGGGAGCTGTTTTTT. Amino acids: CASRRGAGPTNTGELFF.

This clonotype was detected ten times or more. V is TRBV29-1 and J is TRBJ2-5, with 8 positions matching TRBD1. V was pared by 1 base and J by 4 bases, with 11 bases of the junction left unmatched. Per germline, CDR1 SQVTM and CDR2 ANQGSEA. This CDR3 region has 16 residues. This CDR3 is CSVEALGVTGGETQYF. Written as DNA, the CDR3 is TGCAGCGTTGAAGCGTTGGGGGTAACAGGGGGAGAGACCCAGTACTTC.

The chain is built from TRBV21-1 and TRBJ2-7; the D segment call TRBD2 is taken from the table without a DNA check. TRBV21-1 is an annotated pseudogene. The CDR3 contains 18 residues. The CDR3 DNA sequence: TGTGCCAGCAGCAAAAAAAAGGGGTGGAGGGTCCTAACCCACGAGCAGTACTTC. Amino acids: CASSKKKGWRVLTHEQYF.

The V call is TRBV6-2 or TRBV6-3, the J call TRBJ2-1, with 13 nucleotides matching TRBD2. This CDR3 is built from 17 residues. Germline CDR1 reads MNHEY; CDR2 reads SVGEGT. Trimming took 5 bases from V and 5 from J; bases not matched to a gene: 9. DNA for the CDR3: TGTGCCAGCAGTCGGACTAGCGGGGGCCGTGGCCACAATGAGCAGTTCTTC. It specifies CASSRTSGGRGHNEQFF.

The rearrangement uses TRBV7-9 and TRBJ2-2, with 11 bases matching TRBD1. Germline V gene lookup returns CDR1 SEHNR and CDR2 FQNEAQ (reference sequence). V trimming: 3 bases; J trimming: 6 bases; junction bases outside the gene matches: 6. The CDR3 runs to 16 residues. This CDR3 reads CASSFFGTGGPGELFF. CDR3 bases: TGTGCCAGCAGCTTTTTCGGGACAGGGGGTCCCGGGGAGCTGTTTTTT.

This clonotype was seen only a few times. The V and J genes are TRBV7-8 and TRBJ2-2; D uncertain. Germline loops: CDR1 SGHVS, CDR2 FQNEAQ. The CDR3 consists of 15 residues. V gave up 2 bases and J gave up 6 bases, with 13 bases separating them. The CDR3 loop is CASSLPYADAGELFF. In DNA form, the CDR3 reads TGTGCCAGCAGCTTACCCTACGCGGATGCCGGGGAGCTGTTTTTT.

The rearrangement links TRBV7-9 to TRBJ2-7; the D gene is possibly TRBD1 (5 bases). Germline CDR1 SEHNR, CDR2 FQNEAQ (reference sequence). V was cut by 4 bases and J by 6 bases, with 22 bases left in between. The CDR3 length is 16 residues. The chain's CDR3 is CASSSLWGGNPSEQYF. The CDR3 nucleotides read TGTGCCAGCAGCTCCCTGTGGGGCGGAAATCCTAGCGAGCAGTACTTC.

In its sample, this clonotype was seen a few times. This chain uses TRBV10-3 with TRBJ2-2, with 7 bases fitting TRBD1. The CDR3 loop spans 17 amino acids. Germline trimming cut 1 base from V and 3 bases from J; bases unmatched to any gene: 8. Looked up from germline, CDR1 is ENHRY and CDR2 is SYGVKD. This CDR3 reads CAISEWTGGQDTGELFF. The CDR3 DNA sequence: TGTGCCATCAGTGAGTGGACAGGCGGGCAGGACACCGGGGAGCTGTTTTTT.

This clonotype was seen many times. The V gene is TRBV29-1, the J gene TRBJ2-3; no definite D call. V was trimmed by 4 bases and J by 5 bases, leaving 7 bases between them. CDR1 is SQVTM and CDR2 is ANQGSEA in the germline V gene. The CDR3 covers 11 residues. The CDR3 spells CSVAAGDTQYF. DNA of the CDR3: TGCAGCGTTGCCGCTGGAGATACGCAGTATTTT.

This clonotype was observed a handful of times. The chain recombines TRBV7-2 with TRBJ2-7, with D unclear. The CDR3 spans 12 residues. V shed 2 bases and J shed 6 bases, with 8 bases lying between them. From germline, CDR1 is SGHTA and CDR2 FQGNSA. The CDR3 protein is CASSLRNGEQYF. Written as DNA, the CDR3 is TGTGCCAGCAGCTTAAGGAATGGCGAGCAGTACTTC.